Below, 21 T cell receptor beta chains from the same sample are listed, as sequenced in a study of OX40 agonist ivuxolimab in advanced cancers. Assay used: immunoSEQ multiplex PCR; TCRdb lists only in-frame clones, some missing. The sample includes over 40,000 clones, around 88% of them seen just once. Sequenced material: CD4+ or CD8+ T cells sorted from blood, taken in a trial of the OX40 agonist ivuxolimab. These receptors were taken from an adult with an advanced solid tumor such as melanoma, head and neck, liver or kidney cancer.

CDR3 amino acids: CASGTSEETQYF. The CDR3 bases are TGTGCTAGTGGTACCTCGGAAGAGACCCAGTACTTC. The chain employs TRBV12-5 and TRBJ2-5; D not resolved. There are 12 residues in the CDR3. Trimming pared 5 bases from V and 3 bases from J, leaving 7 bases between. Germline CDR1 LGHNT, CDR2 FRNRAP.

Concerning this clone: The likely explanation is a read error, given a far larger clone one base away. The V gene is TRBV5-2, the J gene TRBJ2-1. TRBV5-2 is annotated as a pseudogene. The CDR3 sequence is 17 residues long. CDR3 residues: CASSQLPGGTFGNEQFF. The DNA for the CDR3 is TGTGCCAGCAGCCAACTACCTGGGGGGACATTTGGTAATGAGCAGTTCTTC.

The CDR3 coding sequence is TGCGCCAGCAGGCCTTCCGGGACTAGCGGCACAGATACGCAGTATTTT. Translation gives CASRPSGTSGTDTQYF. The chain links TRBV5-1 to TRBJ2-3, with TRBD2 identical over 10 bases. This CDR3 has 16 residues. The V gene end was trimmed by 5 bases and the J gene end by 1 base; junction bases not matched to a gene: 7. Germline assignment: CDR1 SGHRS and CDR2 YFSETQ.

This chain joins TRBV27 and TRBJ1-3; 9 bases match TRBD1. This CDR3 has 13 amino acids. V was pared by 9 bases and J by 4 bases, with 4 bases of the junction left unmatched. CDR1 MNHEY and CDR2 SMNVEV come from the germline V gene (reference sequence). The CDR3, as DNA: TGTGCCAGACCGGGACAGGGCGGAAACACCATATATTTT. It encodes CARPGQGGNTIYF.

The chain employs TRBV4-1 and TRBJ2-1, with 8 bases identical to TRBD2. The CDR3 consists of 15 residues. Germline trimming cut 1 base from V and 5 bases from J; bases unmatched to any gene: 4. The germline gives CDR1 MGHRA, CDR2 YSYEKL. The CDR3 loop is CASSQGSGAHNEQFF. CDR3 bases: TGCGCCAGCAGCCAAGGTAGCGGGGCCCACAATGAGCAGTTCTTC.

This clone appeared a few times. The chain links TRBV4-1 to TRBJ2-3; TRBD2 aligns across 9 bases. There are 16 residues in the CDR3. V trimming: 3 bases; J trimming: 8 bases; junction bases outside the gene matches: 12. CDR1 and CDR2 from the germline V gene are MGHRA and YSYEKL. CDR3 sequence: CASSHNSGSKFGTQYF. The CDR3 DNA reads TGCGCCAGCAGCCATAATAGCGGGAGTAAGTTTGGTACGCAGTATTTT.

V gene TRBV11-3 combines with J gene TRBJ2-3, with a possible D match to TRBD1 (5 bases). The CDR3 loop spans 15 amino acids. Trimming took 7 bases from V and 7 from J, leaving 21 bases between them. Germline CDR1 reads SGHNT; CDR2 reads YENEEA. CDR3 amino acids: CASNQYQGVGNTQYF. CDR3 bases: TGTGCCAGCAACCAATACCAGGGCGTGGGGAATACGCAGTATTTT.

In this sample, this clone turned up a few times. The chain couples TRBV19 to TRBJ2-2, with 10 nucleotides matching TRBD2. Per the germline V gene, CDR1 is LNHDA and CDR2 is SQIVND (reference sequence). The CDR3 sequence is 15 residues long. Trimming cost V 6 bases and J 5 bases; bases outside gene matches: 6. The CDR3 DNA follows: TGTGCCAGTAGCCCCGGGACTAGCGTAACCGGGGAGCTGTTTTTT. Its translation is CASSPGTSVTGELFF. The full variable domain, in which reference TRBV19 and TRBJ2-2 provide the parts outside the CDR3, is DGGITQSPKYLFRKEGQNVTLSCEQNLNHDAMYWYRQDPGQGLRLIYYSQIVNDFQKGDIAEGYSVSREKKESFPLTVTSAQKNPTAFYLCASSPGTSVTGELFFGEGSRLTVL.

The V gene is TRBV27, the J gene TRBJ1-1, with D perhaps matching TRBD1 (5 bases). This CDR3 is built from 13 residues. V was pared by 4 bases and J by 2 bases, with 8 bases between. Germline CDR1 MNHEY, CDR2 SMNVEV (reference sequence). Here the CDR3 DNA reads TGTGCCAGCAGTTGGGGGGGTAACACTGAAGCTTTCTTT. It specifies CASSWGGNTEAFF.

V usage is TRBV5-4 and J usage is TRBJ2-7; D is possibly TRBD1 or TRBD2 (5 bases each). Trimming pared 2 bases from V and 4 bases from J, leaving 25 bases between. Germline CDR1 reads SGHNT; CDR2 reads YYREEE (reference sequence). The CDR3 extends over 18 amino acids. The CDR3 sequence is CASSFFHGTVIRGYEQYF. The CDR3, as DNA: TGTGCCAGCAGCTTTTTTCATGGGACGGTTATTCGGGGATACGAGCAGTACTTC. The full variable domain, completed using reference TRBV5-4 and TRBJ2-7, is ETGVTQSPTHLIKTRGQQVTLRCSSQSGHNTVSWYQQALGQGPQFIFQYYREEENGRGNFPPRFSGLQFPNYSSELNVNALELDDSALYLCASSFFHGTVIRGYEQYFGPGTRLTVT.

The chain combines TRBV7-6 with TRBJ2-5; 10 nucleotides line up with TRBD2. The germline V gene encodes CDR1 SGHVS and CDR2 FNYEAQ. This CDR3 spans 20 amino acids. The V segment lost 7 bases and the J segment 5 bases; nucleotides outside the gene matches: 25. CDR3 loop: CASTQPPGASGRRAAETQYF. The CDR3 nucleotides read TGTGCCAGCACCCAACCCCCCGGGGCTAGCGGGAGACGCGCGGCGGAGACCCAGTACTTC.

This chain links TRBV7-1 with TRBJ1-5; D ambiguous. TRBV7-1 is labeled an ORF, and its function is uncertain. This CDR3 comprises 13 residues. Trimming took 4 bases from V and 5 from J, leaving 9 bases between them. CDR3 residues: CASSLYGHQPQHF. CDR3 nucleotide sequence: TGTGCCAGCAGCTTATACGGCCATCAGCCCCAGCATTTT.

This clone was seen only a few times. The chain is built from TRBV4-2 and TRBJ1-1, with TRBD1 identical over 7 bases. Germline V CDR1 and CDR2: LGHNA, YNFKEQ. CDR3 length: 15 amino acids. The V gene end was trimmed by 6 bases and the J gene end by 3 bases; junction bases not matched to a gene: 10. The chain's CDR3 is CASSSRGIEDTEAFF. The CDR3 coding sequence is TGTGCCAGCAGTAGCAGGGGGATTGAGGACACTGAAGCTTTCTTT.

The chain recombines TRBV6-9 with TRBJ2-5, with TRBD2 matching over 11 bases. The CDR3 covers 17 residues. Trimming cost V 2 bases and J 5 bases; bases outside gene matches: 10. Germline lookup yields CDR1 MNHGY and CDR2 SVAAGI. The chain's CDR3 is CASSYRSTSGRFETQYF. The CDR3 DNA is TGTGCCAGCAGTTATCGGTCTACTAGCGGGAGATTCGAGACCCAGTACTTC.

CDR3 DNA: TGTGCCAGCAGCGAAAGTACCAAAGTCCAAGAGACCCAGTACTTC. Protein: CASSESTKVQETQYF. The V and J genes are TRBV21-1 and TRBJ2-5. TRBV21-1 is a pseudogene. The CDR3 length is 15 residues.

This rearrangement joins TRBV30 to TRBJ2-7, with a tentative D call TRBD2 (7 bases). Trimming removed 1 base from V and 3 bases from J, with 10 bases in between. The CDR3 sequence is 13 residues long. The germline gives CDR1 GTSNPN, CDR2 SVGIG (reference sequence). The CDR3 DNA reads as TGTGCCTGGAGTGGGGGAGGGGGCTACGAGCAGTACTTC. Its protein product is CAWSGGGGYEQYF.

The V and J genes are TRBV28 and TRBJ1-3, with D tentatively TRBD1 (6 bases). With 6 bases removed from V and 4 bases from J, the gap between germline ends came to 13 bases. The CDR3 contains 14 residues. CDR1 and CDR2 from the germline V gene are MDHEN and SYDVKM. DNA for the CDR3: TGTGCCAGCAGGGAGACAGGTTTGGGAAACACCATATATTTT. This encodes CASRETGLGNTIYF.

The J gene is TRBJ2-1, the V gene TRBV28, with 10 nucleotides matching TRBD2. CDR1 is MDHEN and CDR2 is SYDVKM in the germline V gene. CDR3 size: 18 residues. J was trimmed by 0 bases and V by 3 bases; bases with no gene match: 8. CDR3 DNA sequence: TGTGCCAGCAGTTTCGGACTAGCGGAGTCGAGCTCCTACAATGAGCAGTTCTTC. Translated, it gives CASSFGLAESSSYNEQFF.

This clone is medium-sized by share. The chain couples TRBV7-3 to TRBJ1-1; D not resolved. The V gene's germline CDR1 is SGHTA and CDR2 FQGTGA. The CDR3 consists of 14 residues. V shed 3 bases and J shed 1 base, with 9 bases lying between them. CDR3 sequence (DNA): TGTGCCAGCAGCTTCAGGCCGGGGAACACTGAAGCTTTCTTT. Its protein product is CASSFRPGNTEAFF.

A single count supports this clone. The chain has TRBV7-2 and TRBJ1-1; 8 bases fit TRBD1. The V gene end was trimmed by 1 base and the J gene end by 0 bases; junction bases not matched to a gene: 13. CDR1 is SGHTA and CDR2 is FQGNSA in the germline V gene. The CDR3 sequence is 19 residues long. CDR3 amino acids: CASSLEAGGAMYVNTEAFF. The CDR3 DNA is TGTGCCAGCAGCTTAGAGGCAGGGGGCGCGATGTATGTGAACACTGAAGCTTTCTTT. Full variable domain (missing parts from reference TRBV7-2 and TRBJ1-1): GAGVSQSPSNKVTEKGKDVELRCDPISGHTALYWYRQSLGQGLEFLIYFQGNSAPDKSGLPSDRFSAERTGGSVSTLTIQRTQQEDSAVYLCASSLEAGGAMYVNTEAFFGQGTRLTVV.

The gene calls are TRBV10-1 and TRBJ2-1, with TRBD2 matching 8 bases. V dropped 3 bases and J dropped 2; count of bases not matched to a gene: 0. The V gene's germline CDR1 is WNHNN and CDR2 SYGVQD (reference sequence). The CDR3 loop spans 14 amino acids. The CDR3 reads CASSDGGAYNEQFF. The CDR3 nucleotides read TGCGCCAGCAGTGACGGGGGGGCCTACAATGAGCAGTTCTTC.